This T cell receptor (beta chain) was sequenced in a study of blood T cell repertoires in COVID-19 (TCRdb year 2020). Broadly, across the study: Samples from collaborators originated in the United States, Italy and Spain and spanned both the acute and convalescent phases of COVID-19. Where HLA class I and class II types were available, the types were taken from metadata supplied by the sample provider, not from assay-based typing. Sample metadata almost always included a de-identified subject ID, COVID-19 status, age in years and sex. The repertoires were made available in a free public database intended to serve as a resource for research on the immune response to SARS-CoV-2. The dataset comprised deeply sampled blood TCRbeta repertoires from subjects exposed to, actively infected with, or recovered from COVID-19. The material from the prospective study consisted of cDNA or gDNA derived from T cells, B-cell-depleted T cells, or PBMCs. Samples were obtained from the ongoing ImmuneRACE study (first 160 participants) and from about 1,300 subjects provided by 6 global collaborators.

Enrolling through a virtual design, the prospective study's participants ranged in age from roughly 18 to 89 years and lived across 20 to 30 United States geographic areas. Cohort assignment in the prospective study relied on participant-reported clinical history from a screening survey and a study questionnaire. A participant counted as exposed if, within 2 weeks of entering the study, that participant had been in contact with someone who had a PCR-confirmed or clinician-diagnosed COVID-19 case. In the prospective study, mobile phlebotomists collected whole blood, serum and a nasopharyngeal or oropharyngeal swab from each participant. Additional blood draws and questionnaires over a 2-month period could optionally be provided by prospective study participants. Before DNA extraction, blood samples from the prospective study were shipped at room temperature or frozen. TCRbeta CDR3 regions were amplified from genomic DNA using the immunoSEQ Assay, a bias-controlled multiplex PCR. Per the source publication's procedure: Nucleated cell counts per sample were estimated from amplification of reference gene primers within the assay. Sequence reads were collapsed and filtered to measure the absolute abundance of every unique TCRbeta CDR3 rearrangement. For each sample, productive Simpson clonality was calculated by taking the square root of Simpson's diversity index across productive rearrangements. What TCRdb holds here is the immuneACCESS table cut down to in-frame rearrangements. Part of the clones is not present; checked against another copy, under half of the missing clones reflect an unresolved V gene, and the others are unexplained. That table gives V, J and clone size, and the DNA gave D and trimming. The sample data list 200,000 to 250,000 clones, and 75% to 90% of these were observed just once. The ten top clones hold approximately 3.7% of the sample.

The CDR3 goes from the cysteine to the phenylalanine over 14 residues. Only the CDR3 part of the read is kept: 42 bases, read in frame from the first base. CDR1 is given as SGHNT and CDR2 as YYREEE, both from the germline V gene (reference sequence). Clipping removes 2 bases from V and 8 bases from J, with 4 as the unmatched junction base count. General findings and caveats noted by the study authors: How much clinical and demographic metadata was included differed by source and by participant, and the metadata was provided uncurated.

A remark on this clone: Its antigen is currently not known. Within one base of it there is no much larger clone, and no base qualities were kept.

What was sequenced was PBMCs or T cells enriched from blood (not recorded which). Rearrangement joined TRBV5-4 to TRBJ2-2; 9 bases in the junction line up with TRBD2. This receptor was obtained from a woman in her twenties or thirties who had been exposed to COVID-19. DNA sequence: TGTGCCAGCAGCTTAGGGGGACTAGCAGGGGAGCTGTTTTTT. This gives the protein CASSLGGLAGELFF.